This T cell receptor beta chain comes out of a study of cytomegalovirus exposure and HLA in healthy donors. Findings and limits, study-wide: Specific recognition of CMV antigens was confirmed in vitro for a few chains (all CMV-associated).

Profiled with immunoSEQ multiplex PCR; TCRdb holds only in-frame clones, not every one. The profile covers approximately 230,000 clones, with over 75% appearing a single time and around 12% taken by the ten largest. In the case of this clone: Antigen specificity is unknown.

The CDR3 loop spans 12 amino acids. V was cut by 4 bases and J by 8 bases, with 9 bases left in between. Germline V gene sequence: CDR1 MNHNS, CDR2 SASEGT. This sequence joins TRBV6-1 and TRBJ2-1; TRBD1 might be the D (6 bases). The sequence derives from a man aged 18 to 30 in good health and CMV-seropositive. Sequencing used PBMCs. DNA for the CDR3: TGTGCCAGCAGTGTTGGGGGCCATGAGCAGTTCTTC. Its protein product is CASSVGGHEQFF.